The 2 T cell receptor beta chains listed next were all sequenced from one sample in a study of HIV-infected patients and healthy controls. Via MiXCR, TCRdb re-called the 5' RACE reads, giving one row per CDR3 protein. The repertoire holds more than 60,000 distinct CDR3 sequences, with 15% to 20% as singletons. The sequenced sample consisted of CD4+ T cells from blood. The receptors were sampled from a human donor in good health.

This clonotype was counted at least ten times. The gene calls are TRBV6-1 and TRBJ1-4; D not certain. The V gene's germline CDR1 is MNHNS and CDR2 SASEGT. Trimming took 4 bases from V and 0 from J, leaving 15 bases between them. The CDR3 extends over 17 amino acids. The DNA of the CDR3 is TGTGCCAGCAGTGCTGCTTGGAGGGCCTCAACTAATGAAAAACTGTTTTTT. Protein product: CASSAAWRASTNEKLFF.

This clonotype was picked up many times. Relative to the germline gene, one junction end is altered; a read error may explain this. The chain uses TRBV2 and TRBJ2-3; D might be TRBD2 (6 bases). CDR1 and CDR2 from the germline V gene are SNHLY and FYNNEI. This CDR3 contains 17 residues. The CDR3 nucleotides read TGTGCCAGCAGAGAAGCCGGGACTCTCATGTACACAGATACGCAGTATTTT. Translating gives CASREAGTLMYTDTQYF.